These 18 T cell receptor beta chains were all obtained from the same sample, sequenced in a study of cytomegalovirus exposure and HLA in healthy donors. This PCR relied on a set of 60 Vbeta primers and 13 Jbeta primers. This table comes from immunoSEQ multiplex PCR, and its TCRdb copy is limited to in-frame clones, with some not included. The profile covers fewer than 200,000 clones, with about 80% appearing a single time and 2% to 2.5% taken by the ten largest. Input material: PBMCs. The receptors originated from a woman in her thirties in good health and CMV-seronegative.

V gene TRBV6-5 combines with J gene TRBJ1-4, with D unclear. Trimming stripped 0 bases from V and 7 bases from J, with 6 bases between. The length of the CDR3 is 13 residues. Germline CDR1 is MNHEY and CDR2 is SVGAGI. The CDR3 sequence is CASSYSPGEKLFF. CDR3 coding DNA: TGTGCCAGCAGTTACTCGCCAGGTGAAAAACTGTTTTTT.

This rearrangement joins TRBV7-2 to TRBJ1-2; D possibly corresponds to TRBD1 (6 bases). The V and J ends lost 0 bases and 2 bases respectively, with 10 bases between them. The length of the CDR3 is 15 residues. Germline values: CDR1 SGHTA, CDR2 FQGNSA. This CDR3 reads CASSLAGAPNYGYTF. CDR3 in DNA: TGTGCCAGCAGCTTAGCGGGGGCGCCAAACTATGGCTACACCTTC.

This chain connects TRBV29-1 to TRBJ2-7; 8 bases line up with TRBD1. The CDR3 sequence is 14 residues long. The ends lost 2 bases at V and 1 base at J; junction bases unmatched: 4. CDR1 and CDR2 (germline): SQVTM, ANQGSEA. CDR3 coding DNA: TGCAGCGTTGAATCACAGGGGGAGTCCTACGAGCAGTACTTC. Amino acids: CSVESQGESYEQYF.

V and J are TRBV7-2 and TRBJ1-6; TRBD1 aligns across 8 bases. V gave up 5 bases and J gave up 9 bases; unmatched junction bases: 9. The germline gives CDR1 SGHTA, CDR2 FQGNSA. This CDR3 has 15 residues. CDR3 coding DNA: TGTGCCAGCAGCGCGAGCAGGGGGCGGCTTTCACCCCTCCACTTT. It is translated as CASSASRGRLSPLHF.

This clone was counted only a few times. This chain connects TRBV2 to TRBJ2-7; D remains ambiguous. Germline assignment: CDR1 SNHLY and CDR2 FYNNEI. V lost 6 bases to trimming and J lost 4 bases, with 10 bases between them. There are 12 residues in the CDR3. The CDR3, as DNA: TGTGCCAGCAGCCGACTCCCATACGAGCAGTACTTC. This codes for CASSRLPYEQYF.

The gene calls are TRBV11-1 and TRBJ2-7; 8 positions match TRBD1. After removal of 3 bases from V and 4 bases from J, the junction contained 8 bases not matched to a gene. The CDR3 loop spans 15 amino acids. The germline V gene encodes CDR1 SGHAT and CDR2 FQDESV (reference sequence). The CDR3 DNA reads as TGTGCCAGCAGCTTTGCCACAGGGGGTGGTTACGAGCAGTACTTC. Translating gives CASSFATGGGYEQYF.

This clone has just a few counts. The chain recombines TRBV19 with TRBJ1-1; 9 bases are shared with TRBD1. The length of the CDR3 is 13 residues. Germline-derived CDR1 and CDR2 are LNHDA and SQIVND (reference sequence). The V segment lost 6 bases and the J segment 5 bases; nucleotides outside the gene matches: 4. The CDR3 region is CASRRTGVTEAFF. The CDR3 coding sequence is TGTGCCAGTAGACGGACAGGGGTAACTGAAGCTTTCTTT.

This chain links TRBV5-1 with TRBJ2-3; TRBD1 matches 12 bases. The CDR3 extends over 17 amino acids. The germline CDR1 and CDR2 sequences are SGHRS and YFSETQ. V lost 0 bases and J lost 3; bases outside the gene matches: 5. The CDR3 spells CASSLAPGQGATDTQYF. The CDR3 DNA is TGCGCCAGCAGCTTGGCCCCGGGACAGGGGGCGACAGATACGCAGTATTTT.

The chain employs TRBV7-9 and TRBJ1-1; 9 bases are shared with TRBD1. V lost 4 bases, J lost 6 bases, and 3 bases stayed unmatched. The CDR3 covers 13 residues. Germline CDR1 reads SEHNR; CDR2 reads FQNEAQ (reference sequence). The chain's CDR3 is CASSSQGAPEAFF. The CDR3 DNA follows: TGTGCCAGCAGCTCACAGGGGGCCCCTGAAGCTTTCTTT.

The chain couples TRBV2 to TRBJ2-5; 7 positions match TRBD1. The V gene's germline CDR1 is SNHLY and CDR2 FYNNEI. The V and J ends lost 3 bases and 5 bases, in that order; junction bases with no gene match: 6. This CDR3 is 14 amino acids long. The CDR3 region has the DNA TGTGCCAGCAGTGATGGGACAGTGGATGAGACCCAGTACTTC. Translated: CASSDGTVDETQYF. The full variable domain, its missing parts supplied by reference TRBV2 and TRBJ2-5, is EPEVTQTPSHQVTQMGQEVILRCVPISNHLYFYWYRQILGQKVEFLVSFYNNEISEKSEIFDDQFSVERPDGSNFTLKIRSTKLEDSAMYFCASSDGTVDETQYFGPGTRLLVL.

Only a few counts were recorded for this clone. The V gene is TRBV19, the J gene TRBJ2-2; 7 bases line up with TRBD1. Germline V CDR1 and CDR2: LNHDA, SQIVND (reference sequence). The junction had 4 bases not matched to a gene; V was cut back by 6 bases and J by 0 bases. The CDR3 loop spans 15 amino acids. The DNA of the CDR3 is TGTGCCAGTAGATGGGACAGTTCGAACACCGGGGAGCTGTTTTTT. Residues: CASRWDSSNTGELFF.

There are a few counts of this clone. The genes are TRBV5-1 and TRBJ2-7; tentatively, D is TRBD1 (6 bases). The CDR3 loop spans 15 amino acids. V was pared by 2 bases and J by 6 bases, with 18 bases between. From germline, CDR1 is SGHRS and CDR2 YFSETQ. This CDR3 reads CASSFGTNRVGEQYF. CDR3 nucleotides: TGCGCCAGCAGCTTTGGAACTAACAGGGTCGGCGAGCAGTACTTC.

This chain connects TRBV5-1 to TRBJ2-3; 8 bases map to TRBD1. The J segment lost 4 bases and the V segment lost 6 bases, leaving 1 base of the junction unmatched. The germline CDR1 and CDR2 sequences are SGHRS and YFSETQ. The CDR3 consists of 12 residues. The CDR3: CASTGQADTQYF. DNA of the CDR3: TGCGCCAGCACGGGACAGGCAGATACGCAGTATTTT.

This CDR3 is CASITDRDNSPLHF. CDR3 nucleotide sequence: TGTGCCAGCATTACGGACAGGGATAATTCACCCCTCCACTTT. The chain uses TRBV28 and TRBJ1-6; 8 positions agree with TRBD1. After removal of 7 bases from V and 5 bases from J, the junction contained 4 bases not matched to a gene. The germline CDR1 and CDR2 sequences are MDHEN and SYDVKM. The CDR3 is 14 amino acids. Full variable domain (rest looked up from reference TRBV28 and TRBJ1-6): DVKVTQSSRYLVKRTGEKVFLECVQDMDHENMFWYRQDPGLGLRLIYFSYDVKMKEKGDIPEGYSVSREKKERFSLILESASTNQTSMYLCASITDRDNSPLHFGNGTRLTVT.

The gene calls are TRBV30 and TRBJ2-1; the D gene is possibly TRBD1 (6 bases). The CDR3 extends over 14 amino acids. Looked up from germline, CDR1 is GTSNPN and CDR2 is SVGIG (reference sequence). Deletions cut 0 bases from V and 9 bases from J, with 15 bases between. CDR3 coding DNA: TGTGCCTGGAGTGTACAAAACAGGGTGGGTGAGCAGTTCTTC. Protein sequence: CAWSVQNRVGEQFF.

This clone is a singleton in its sample. V and J are TRBV5-6 and TRBJ2-3, with D possibly TRBD1 on 6 matching bases. The germline V and J ends were trimmed by 0 bases and 2 bases, with 7 bases remaining between them. CDR1 SGHDT and CDR2 YYEEEE come from the germline V gene. The CDR3 contains 14 residues. CDR3 sequence reads: CASSLGTVTDTQYF. CDR3 in DNA: TGTGCCAGCAGCTTGGGGACAGTCACAGATACGCAGTATTTT.

The chain combines TRBV6-6 with TRBJ2-1, with TRBD2 identical over 13 bases. V shed 4 bases and J 6 bases; nucleotides not matched to a gene: 6. CDR1 and CDR2 from the germline V gene are MNHNY and SVGAGI (reference sequence). The CDR3 is 16 amino acids. The CDR3, as DNA: TGTGCCAGCAGTTCTAAGACTAGCGGGAGGTCCAATGAGCAGTTCTTC. It codes for CASSSKTSGRSNEQFF.

This CDR3 reads CASSEESRSYNSPLHF. The DNA of the CDR3 is TGTGCCAGCAGCGAGGAGTCCCGCTCCTATAATTCACCCCTCCACTTT. V is TRBV9 and J is TRBJ1-6; D gene ambiguous. CDR1 is SGDLS, CDR2 YYNGEE, per germline. The CDR3 runs 16 residues. V lost 3 bases, J lost 0 bases, and 10 bases lay in between.